The 29 T cell receptor beta chains reported below all come from one sample, sequenced in a study of pediatric ulcerative colitis. Repertoires were generated with immunoSEQ multiplex PCR, while TCRdb's copy carries only in-frame clones and drops some. Altogether around 65,000 clones are present, over 70% being singletons, with the ten largest covering around 5.2%. The sample consisted of blood. The receptors were sampled from a boy aged 5-17 years with moderate ulcerative colitis.

In nucleotides, the CDR3 is TGTGCCAGCGTCCGCGAGATATCTTTGAACACTGAAGCTTTCTTT. Translated, it gives CASVREISLNTEAFF. This chain joins TRBV6-5 and TRBJ1-1; no clear D gene. Looked up from germline, CDR1 is MNHEY and CDR2 is SVGAGI. Trimming pared 8 bases from V and 0 bases from J, leaving 16 bases between. This CDR3 comprises 15 residues.

The genes are TRBV5-1 and TRBJ2-1; TRBD2 matches at 7 bases. V trimming: 4 bases; J trimming: 4 bases; junction bases outside the gene matches: 8. The germline V gene has CDR1 SGHRS and CDR2 YFSETQ. This CDR3 comprises 15 residues. CDR3 in DNA: TGCGCCAGCAGCCCCCGGGGGGATAGTTACAATGAGCAGTTCTTC. It codes for CASSPRGDSYNEQFF.

The genes are TRBV6-5 and TRBJ2-3; D is unclear. The CDR3 sequence is 15 residues long. V lost 3 bases and J 5 bases, leaving 15 bases between the germline ends. Per the germline V gene, CDR1 is MNHEY and CDR2 is SVGAGI. The CDR3, as DNA: TGTGCCAGCAGTTATTCGTTTTCAGGATTAGATACGCAGTATTTT. Encoded protein: CASSYSFSGLDTQYF.

The genes are TRBV15 and TRBJ1-2, with TRBD1 matching 8 bases. V was clipped by 0 bases and J by 4 bases; unmatched bases: 4. Germline loops: CDR1 LNHNV, CDR2 YYDKDF (reference sequence). The CDR3 runs to 15 residues. Written as DNA, the CDR3 is TGTGCCACCAGCAGAGATCAGGGGGCGCGCTATGGCTACACCTTC. Its translation is CATSRDQGARYGYTF. Looking up the rest from reference TRBV15 and TRBJ1-2 gives the full variable domain: DAMVIQNPRYQVTQFGKPVTLSCSQTLNHNVMYWYQQKSSQAPKLLFHYYDKDFNNEADTPDNFQSRRPNTSFCFLDIRSPGLGDTAMYLCATSRDQGARYGYTFGSGTRLTVV.

V is TRBV6-6 and J is TRBJ1-2, with 8 bases lining up with TRBD1. CDR1 and CDR2 from the germline V gene are MNHNY and SVGAGI (reference sequence). The CDR3 runs 15 residues. V gave up 7 bases and J gave up 0 bases; unmatched junction bases: 7. The CDR3 sequence is CASTHGQGTNYGYTF. The CDR3 nucleotides read TGTGCCAGCACCCACGGACAGGGCACTAACTATGGCTACACCTTC.

V usage is TRBV6-6 and J usage is TRBJ2-7, with D perhaps given as TRBD1 or TRBD2 (6 bases each). V lost 2 bases to trimming and J lost 6 bases, with 11 bases between them. The V gene's germline CDR1 is MNHNY and CDR2 SVGAGI (reference sequence). The CDR3 has 13 residues. The DNA for the CDR3 is TGTGCCAGCAGTTACGGGGGGCCCGGCGAGCAGTACTTC. This gives the protein CASSYGGPGEQYF.

The rearrangement uses TRBV28 and TRBJ2-5, with D unresolved. The CDR3 is 13 amino acids. Per the germline V gene, CDR1 is MDHEN and CDR2 is SYDVKM. Trimming stripped 2 bases from V and 6 bases from J, with 10 bases between. CDR3 sequence reads: CASSLGTPKTQYF. DNA for the CDR3: TGTGCCAGCAGTTTAGGAACCCCAAAGACCCAGTACTTC. The variable domain in full, with the rest retrieved from reference TRBV28 and TRBJ2-5, is DVKVTQSSRYLVKRTGEKVFLECVQDMDHENMFWYRQDPGLGLRLIYFSYDVKMKEKGDIPEGYSVSREKKERFSLILESASTNQTSMYLCASSLGTPKTQYFGPGTRLLVL.

The chain carries TRBV6-4 and TRBJ2-7; 7 positions match TRBD1. V trimming: 6 bases; J trimming: 3 bases; junction bases outside the gene matches: 11. CDR1 and CDR2 from the germline V gene are MRHNA and SNTAGT. The CDR3 length is 15 residues. The CDR3 here is CASRDLDRERYEQYF. The CDR3 DNA follows: TGTGCCAGCAGAGATTTAGACAGGGAACGCTACGAGCAGTACTTC.

This clone was found once. This chain joins TRBV4-3 and TRBJ2-3; 8 nucleotides align to TRBD2. Germline V CDR1 and CDR2: LGHNA, YSLEER. The CDR3 has 16 residues. Losses at the gene ends were 1 base for V and 4 bases for J; bases not matched to a gene: 7. In nucleotides, the CDR3 is TGCGCCAGCAGCCAAGGGGCTAGCGGGTCCGCAGATACGCAGTATTTT. Protein: CASSQGASGSADTQYF.

This chain connects TRBV27 to TRBJ1-5, with TRBD1 identical over 8 bases. There are 16 residues in the CDR3. CDR1 is MNHEY, CDR2 SMNVEV, per germline (reference sequence). The V and J ends lost 4 bases and 2 bases, in that order; junction bases with no gene match: 7. The CDR3 protein is CASSSYNRGGNQPQHF. In DNA, the CDR3 is TGTGCCAGCAGTTCTTACAACAGGGGGGGCAATCAGCCCCAGCATTTT.

This chain uses TRBV25-1 with TRBJ1-1; 8 nucleotides line up with TRBD1. The V and J ends lost 3 bases and 1 base, in that order; junction bases with no gene match: 4. CDR1 and CDR2 from the germline V gene are MGHDK and SYGVNS. The CDR3 is 15 amino acids. CDR3 residues: CASSEQDRANTEAFF. The CDR3 nucleotides read TGTGCCAGCAGTGAGCAGGACAGGGCGAACACTGAAGCTTTCTTT.

The genes are TRBV5-5 and TRBJ1-2; D unresolved. There are 14 residues in the CDR3. The V and J ends lost 0 bases and 4 bases respectively, with 10 bases between them. From germline, CDR1 is SGHKS and CDR2 YYEKEE (reference sequence). CDR3 protein: CASSLAEQVYGYTF. CDR3 DNA sequence: TGTGCCAGCAGCTTGGCGGAGCAGGTCTATGGCTACACCTTC. Using reference TRBV5-5 and TRBJ1-2 for the parts outside the CDR3, the full variable domain is DAGVTQSPTHLIKTRGQQVTLRCSPISGHKSVSWYQQVLGQGPQFIFQYYEKEERGRGNFPDRFSARQFPNYSSELNVNALLLGDSALYLCASSLAEQVYGYTFGSGTRLTVV.

This clone was detected only a few times. The chain couples TRBV4-3 to TRBJ1-4; no reliable D call. Germline V gives CDR1 LGHNA, CDR2 YSLEER. CDR3 size: 14 residues. The germline V and J ends were trimmed by 0 bases and 7 bases, with 9 bases remaining between them. The CDR3 spells CASSQDFPVEKLFF. The CDR3 DNA sequence: TGCGCCAGCAGCCAAGATTTCCCCGTTGAAAAACTGTTTTTT.

The gene calls are TRBV5-5 and TRBJ2-7; the D is unclear. The ends were cut back, 4 bases at V and 3 bases at J, with 11 bases in the middle. CDR1 is SGHKS and CDR2 is YYEKEE in the germline V gene (reference sequence). This CDR3 has 13 residues. DNA for the CDR3: TGTGCCAGCAGCATGGTGTATGGCTACGAGCAGTACTTC. Translation: CASSMVYGYEQYF. Combining the CDR3 with reference TRBV5-5 and TRBJ2-7 gives the whole variable domain DAGVTQSPTHLIKTRGQQVTLRCSPISGHKSVSWYQQVLGQGPQFIFQYYEKEERGRGNFPDRFSARQFPNYSSELNVNALLLGDSALYLCASSMVYGYEQYFGPGTRLTVT.

The chain links TRBV11-2 to TRBJ1-5; D is undetermined. The CDR3 length is 13 residues. The V and J ends lost 5 bases and 6 bases respectively, with 11 bases between them. The germline V gene has CDR1 SGHAT and CDR2 FQNNGV. The CDR3: CASSRGPSQPQHF. Written as DNA, the CDR3 is TGTGCCAGCAGCCGCGGGCCAAGTCAGCCCCAGCATTTT.

The chain couples TRBV5-1 to TRBJ2-1; 7 positions match TRBD1. The trim removed 3 bases at V and 7 bases at J, leaving 1 base unmatched. CDR3 size: 12 residues. Germline values: CDR1 SGHRS, CDR2 YFSETQ. DNA of the CDR3: TGCGCCAGCAGCTCAGGGGGTAATGAGCAGTTCTTC. Amino acids: CASSSGGNEQFF.

The rearrangement links TRBV13 to TRBJ2-2; 8 nucleotides align to TRBD1. CDR3 size: 16 residues. The trim removed 2 bases at V and 7 bases at J, leaving 9 bases unmatched. Germline assignment: CDR1 PRHDT and CDR2 FYEKMQ (reference sequence). The DNA of the CDR3 is TGTGCCAGCAGCTTATACCGGACAGGGCCTGGCGGGGAGCTGTTTTTT. It is translated as CASSLYRTGPGGELFF.

This clone has more than one count but fewer than ten. The chain uses TRBV7-2 and TRBJ2-7; TRBD2 agrees at 7 bases. V was clipped by 5 bases and J by 6 bases; unmatched bases: 7. This CDR3 contains 13 residues. The germline CDR1 and CDR2 sequences are SGHTA and FQGNSA. The CDR3 DNA reads as TGTGCCAGCAGCATTACGGGGGGAAGCGAGCAGTACTTC. Protein product: CASSITGGSEQYF.

The chain uses TRBV7-3 and TRBJ1-1, with unresolved D. The germline gives CDR1 SGHTA, CDR2 FQGTGA. V was trimmed by 0 bases and J by 5 bases, leaving 7 bases between them. The CDR3 consists of 13 residues. CDR3 residues: CASSLTTGTEAFF. CDR3 nucleotide sequence: TGTGCCAGCAGCTTAACAACGGGGACTGAAGCTTTCTTT.

The CDR3 here is CASRESRTGGEQYF. In nucleotides, the CDR3 is TGTGCCAGCAGAGAGAGTCGGACAGGGGGCGAGCAGTACTTC. The genes are TRBV6-5 and TRBJ2-7; TRBD1 agrees at 10 bases. Germline CDR1 is MNHEY and CDR2 is SVGAGI. Trimming took 6 bases from V and 6 from J; bases not matched to a gene: 8. The CDR3 spans 14 residues.

This clone appeared once. The chain uses TRBV6-6 and TRBJ1-1; a weak D match, TRBD1 (5 bases). Trimming removed 1 base from V and 8 bases from J, with 14 bases in between. Germline loops: CDR1 MNHNY, CDR2 SVGAGI (reference sequence). The CDR3 is 14 amino acids. The CDR3 loop reads CASSYFVTADEAFF. CDR3 sequence (DNA): TGTGCCAGCAGTTACTTTGTGACAGCCGACGAAGCTTTCTTT.

The chain is built from TRBV10-1 and TRBJ1-5, with a weak D call TRBD1 (6 bases). Germline CDR1 is WNHNN and CDR2 is SYGVQD (reference sequence). V shed 5 bases and J shed 0 bases, with 14 bases lying between them. This CDR3 region has 16 residues. The CDR3 DNA is TGCGCCAGCAGTCCCCGGGACAACTATAGCAATCAGCCCCAGCATTTT. This sequence encodes CASSPRDNYSNQPQHF.

The chain uses TRBV9 and TRBJ2-7, with a tentative D call TRBD1 (6 bases). V shed 0 bases and J shed 7 bases, with 17 bases lying between them. The CDR3 has 15 amino acids. Germline V gene data show CDR1 as SGDLS and CDR2 as YYNGEE. This CDR3 reads CASSVGPGAPGEQYF. The CDR3 DNA reads TGTGCCAGCAGCGTAGGCCCAGGGGCCCCGGGGGAGCAGTACTTC. Variable domain in full (rest from reference TRBV9 and TRBJ2-7): DSGVTQTPKHLITATGQRVTLRCSPRSGDLSVYWYQQSLDQGLQFLIQYYNGEERAKGNILERFSAQQFPDLHSELNLSSLELGDSALYFCASSVGPGAPGEQYFGPGTRLTVT.

V gene TRBV4-3 combines with J gene TRBJ1-2; D call uncertain. Trimming took off 3 bases at V and 1 base at J, with 24 bases between the two ends. Germline V gene lookup returns CDR1 LGHNA and CDR2 YSLEER. The CDR3 length is 19 residues. CDR3: CASSHNDRQAIVFNYGYTF. For the CDR3, the DNA is TGCGCCAGCAGCCATAATGACCGGCAGGCCATTGTCTTTAACTATGGCTACACCTTC.

The J gene is TRBJ2-3, the V gene TRBV7-3; either TRBD1 or TRBD2 may fit D (6 bases each). The CDR3 sequence is 16 residues long. CDR1 is SGHTA and CDR2 is FQGTGA in the germline V gene. Trimming took off 5 bases at V and 0 bases at J, with 15 bases between the two ends. The CDR3 here is CASSPRPGASTDTQYF. For the CDR3, the DNA is TGTGCCAGCAGCCCCCGGCCGGGGGCTAGCACAGATACGCAGTATTTT.

The V gene is TRBV7-8, the J gene TRBJ1-5; D is undetermined. The V and J ends lost 4 bases and 2 bases respectively, with 12 bases between them. The CDR3 contains 15 residues. CDR1 is SGHVS, CDR2 FQNEAQ, per germline. The chain's CDR3 is CASSSQLWGNQPQHF. The CDR3 coding sequence is TGTGCCAGCAGCTCGCAACTATGGGGCAATCAGCCCCAGCATTTT.

Only a few counts were recorded for this clone. The CDR3 is CASSSHRGMDGYTF. The CDR3, as DNA: TGTGCCAGCAGCTCCCACAGGGGGATGGATGGCTACACCTTC. This rearrangement joins TRBV7-2 to TRBJ1-2; 8 bases fit TRBD1. J gave up 6 bases and V 4 bases, and 7 bases lay outside the gene matches. Per the germline V gene, CDR1 is SGHTA and CDR2 is FQGNSA. CDR3 size: 14 residues.

The rearrangement links TRBV5-4 to TRBJ1-1, with 8 bases matching TRBD1. The CDR3 extends over 17 amino acids. Germline-derived CDR1 and CDR2 are SGHNT and YYREEE (reference sequence). After removal of 0 bases from V and 4 bases from J, the junction contained 11 bases not matched to a gene. The CDR3 sequence: CASSLGLLDRARTEAFF. In DNA, the CDR3 is TGTGCCAGCAGCTTGGGGTTGCTGGACAGGGCTCGCACTGAAGCTTTCTTT.

The chain uses TRBV30 and TRBJ1-4; weak D call: TRBD1 (5 bases). This CDR3 contains 16 residues. V was trimmed by 5 bases and J by 7 bases, leaving 23 bases between them. Germline assignment: CDR1 GTSNPN and CDR2 SVGIG (reference sequence). The CDR3 sequence: CAWDTGNGGVSEKLFF. CDR3 sequence (DNA): TGTGCCTGGGATACGGGGAATGGGGGGGTTAGTGAAAAACTGTTTTTT. Drawing the rest from reference TRBV30 and TRBJ1-4, the complete variable domain is SQTIHQWPATLVQPVGSPLSLECTVEGTSNPNLYWYRQAAGRGLQLLFYSVGIGQISSEVPQNLSASRPQDRQFILSSKKLLLSDSGFYLCAWDTGNGGVSEKLFFGSGTQLSVL.